This T cell receptor (beta chain) was retrieved from a study of Ad26.COV2.S vaccination and SARS-CoV-2 variants. Stated treatment: some 19 received Ad26.COV2.S at low or high dose, single or two shots; several received placebo; per-sample allocation not given. Sampling was done on day 63 after the first vaccine or placebo injection. Using immunoSEQ multiplex PCR, the repertoire was profiled, and TCRdb retains in-frame clones only, with some absent. The sample records 290,000 or so clones, about 89% being singletons. Trimming removed 3 bases from V and 5 bases from J, with 5 bases in between. CDR3 length: 12 amino acids.

The source is a person between 18 and 59 years old who received the Ad26.COV2.S COVID-19 vaccine or a placebo. The V gene is TRBV12-3 or TRBV12-4, the J gene TRBJ1-5; D call uncertain. Material: peripheral blood, obtained in a trial of Ad26.COV2.S vaccine versus placebo. The CDR3 nucleotides read TGTGCCAGCAGTTTGGCTGATCAGCCCCAGCATTTT. This gives the protein CASSLADQPQHF.